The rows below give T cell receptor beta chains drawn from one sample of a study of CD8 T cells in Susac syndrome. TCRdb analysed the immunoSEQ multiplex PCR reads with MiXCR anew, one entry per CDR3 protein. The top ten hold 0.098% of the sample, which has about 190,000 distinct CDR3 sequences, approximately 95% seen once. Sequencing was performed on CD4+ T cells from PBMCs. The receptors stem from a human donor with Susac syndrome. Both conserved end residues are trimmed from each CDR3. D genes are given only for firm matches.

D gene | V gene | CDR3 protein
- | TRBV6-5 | ASSWSYSGANVLT
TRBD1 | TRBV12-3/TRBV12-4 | ASSLRGQGDEQY
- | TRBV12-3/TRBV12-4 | ATARWTTSYEQY
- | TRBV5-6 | ASTQDGYSNQPQH
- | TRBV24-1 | ATSDFRTDTQY
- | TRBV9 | ASSVAGSETQY
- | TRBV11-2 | ASSRGTPYVTQY
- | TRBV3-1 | ASSQNRQETQY
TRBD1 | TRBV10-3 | AIRKTGGFDEQF
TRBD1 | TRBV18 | ASSLGQGASDTQY
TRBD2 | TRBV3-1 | ASELAGSYEQY
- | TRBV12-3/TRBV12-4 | ASSPGPSRAYKNIQY
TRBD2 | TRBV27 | ASSLHQLAGVNEQF
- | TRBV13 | ASSLRGAMADTQY
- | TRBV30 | AWANTDTQY
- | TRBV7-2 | ASSLGRVTEAF
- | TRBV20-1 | SAPRPDQPQH
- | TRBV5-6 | ASSPNPYEQY
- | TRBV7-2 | ASKEGTPSYEQY
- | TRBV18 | ASSPLDPKADTQY
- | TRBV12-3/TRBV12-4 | ASNLGRSAF
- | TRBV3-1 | ASTPGSVPNYGYT
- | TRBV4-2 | ASSQEDSYNEQF
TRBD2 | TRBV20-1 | SARLSGARETQY
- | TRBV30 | AWTQGNTQY
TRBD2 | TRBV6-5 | ASSYRVAGPNTGELF
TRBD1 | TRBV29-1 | SVPGQGNYGYT
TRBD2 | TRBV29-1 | SVGPSGRSTGELF
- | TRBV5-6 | ASSLERDETQY
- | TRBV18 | ASSPGVEETQY
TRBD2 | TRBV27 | ASPPAGGYNSYNEQF
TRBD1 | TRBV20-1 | SASPPGTGVSPLH
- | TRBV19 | ASSIRPTDTQY
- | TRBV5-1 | ASSLVPYGNT
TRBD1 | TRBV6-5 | ASSRGQGENYGYT
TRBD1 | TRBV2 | ASSGGQARNSPLH
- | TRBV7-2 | ASSPGPPSSYNEQF
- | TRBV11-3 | ASSWGSTDTQY
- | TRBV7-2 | ASSYINSGELF
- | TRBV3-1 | ASSQEAAAGTQY
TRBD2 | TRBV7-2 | ASSLEPATSGGRETQY
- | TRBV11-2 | ASSLLRNTGELF
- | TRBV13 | ASSLAWSGREGTDTQY
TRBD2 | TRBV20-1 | SAGPRTSVPHTQY
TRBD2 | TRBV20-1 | SATLGGLATGELF
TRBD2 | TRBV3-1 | ASITSGGSYNEQF
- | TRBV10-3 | AISRLGLGPDTQY
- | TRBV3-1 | ASSLQQGANQPQH